The 26 T cell receptor beta chains reported below all come from one sample, sequenced in a study of T cell repertoires in cytomegalovirus infection (dated by TCRdb to between 2018 and 2021). The instrument was an Illumina HiSeq 1500. In-frame beta chains were kept once TCRdb had trimmed the public reads at Q25 with fastp and called clones with MiXCR. Rows merge per CDR3 protein into single entries with the most common DNA and genes. The sample table lists about 310,000 distinct CDR3 sequences, 15% to 20% of them with a count of one. Together, the top ten hold around 13% of the sample. The sequencing input was PBMCs. The receptors stem from a human donor in good health (CMV status not recorded). Some clones in this sample may be carry-over from other donors' samples.

This clonotype appeared many times. The chain uses TRBV12-3 or TRBV12-4 and TRBJ2-7; the match to TRBD1 covers 10 bases. CDR3 size: 16 residues. V lost 6 bases to trimming and J lost 5 bases; unmatched junction nucleotides: 13. The CDR3 DNA reads as TGTGCCAGCAGCTGGGAGGGGGACAGGGGATTTGACGAGCAGTACTTC. This sequence encodes CASSWEGDRGFDEQYF.

This clonotype was observed a handful of times. The chain is built from TRBV3-1 and TRBJ1-2; unclear D gene. Per the germline V gene, CDR1 is LGHDT and CDR2 is YNNKEL (reference sequence). The V end was cut by 2 bases, the J end by 8 bases, with 9 bases between. The CDR3 sequence is 12 residues long. DNA for the CDR3: TGTGCCAGCAGCCAAACCTTCGAGGGCTACACCTTC. It encodes CASSQTFEGYTF.

This chain links TRBV18 with TRBJ1-1; possibly TRBD1 for D (5 bases). CDR3 length equals 15 residues. Germline V CDR1 and CDR2: KGHSH, LQKENI. V shed 3 bases and J shed 4 bases, with 15 bases lying between them. CDR3 sequence reads: CASSPSGQGGTEAFF. CDR3 DNA: TGTGCCAGCTCACCCAGCGGTCAGGGCGGCACTGAAGCTTTCTTT.

This clonotype was picked up a small number of times. The chain employs TRBV10-3 and TRBJ2-1; 8 bases line up with TRBD1. V was pared by 5 bases and J by 4 bases, with 7 bases of the junction left unmatched. In germline, CDR1 is ENHRY, CDR2 SYGVKD. This CDR3 region has 15 residues. CDR3 loop: CAISKTGELYNEQFF. The CDR3 DNA follows: TGTGCCATCAGTAAGACAGGGGAATTATACAATGAGCAGTTCTTC.

Ten or more counts support this clonotype. Here the CDR3 reads CASSEKRHTYNSPLHF. The CDR3 DNA reads TGTGCCAGCAGCGAAAAGCGACATACCTATAATTCACCCCTCCACTTT. The chain employs TRBV7-2 and TRBJ1-6, with D uncertain. The CDR3 has 16 residues. Germline V lookup: CDR1 SGHTA, CDR2 FQGNSA. The V gene lost 5 bases and the J gene lost 2 bases, with 13 bases spanning the gap. Supplemented by reference TRBV7-2 and TRBJ1-6, the full variable domain reads GAGVSQSPSNKVTEKGKDVELRCDPISGHTALYWYRQSLGQGLEFLIYFQGNSAPDKSGLPSDRFSAERTGGSVSTLTIQRTQQEDSAVYLCASSEKRHTYNSPLHFGNGTRLTVT.

V gene TRBV28 combines with J gene TRBJ1-2; tentative D call: TRBD1 (5 bases). V was cut by 7 bases and J by 7 bases, with 13 bases left in between. This CDR3 comprises 12 residues. Germline V CDR1 and CDR2: MDHEN, SYDVKM. As DNA, the CDR3 is TGTGCCAGCACCGGGCAGGGAGCTGGCTACACCTTC. Protein: CASTGQGAGYTF.

This clonotype showed up many times. This chain joins TRBV4-1 and TRBJ1-2, with D uncertain. Trimming cost V 0 bases and J 1 base, with 6 bases left between them. The CDR3 loop spans 14 amino acids. CDR1 is MGHRA and CDR2 is YSYEKL in the germline V gene. Here the CDR3 reads CASSQDGYNYGYTF. Here the CDR3 DNA reads TGCGCCAGCAGCCAAGACGGGTATAACTATGGCTACACCTTC.

In its sample, this clonotype was seen a few times. The chain links TRBV12-3 or TRBV12-4 to TRBJ2-1, with 9 bases lining up with TRBD1. The CDR3 totals 18 residues. V lost 3 bases to trimming and J lost 6 bases; unmatched junction nucleotides: 15. For the CDR3, the DNA is TGTGCCAGCAGTTTCGAGGCCTTCCTGGGACAGGGAGGCAATGAGCAGTTCTTC. This encodes CASSFEAFLGQGGNEQFF.

This clonotype occurred many times. The gene calls are TRBV7-2 and TRBJ2-5, with D perhaps assigned TRBD1 or TRBD2 (5 bases each). Germline loops: CDR1 SGHTA, CDR2 FQGNSA. With 2 bases removed from V and 5 bases from J, the gap between germline ends came to 12 bases. The CDR3 length is 14 residues. CDR3 DNA: TGTGCCAGCAGCTTATCCCCCGGGGCCGAGACCCAGTACTTC. This codes for CASSLSPGAETQYF.

The sample holds many counts of this clonotype. The rearrangement joins TRBV29-1 to TRBJ1-6, with a weak D call TRBD1 (6 bases). Trimming removed 6 bases from V and 7 bases from J, with 13 bases in between. Germline V gene sequence: CDR1 SQVTM, CDR2 ANQGSEA. This CDR3 is 13 amino acids long. The DNA for the CDR3 is TGCAGCGTGACTACGACAGGCAATTCACCCCTCCACTTT. This gives the protein CSVTTTGNSPLHF.

The J gene is TRBJ2-7, the V gene TRBV7-2; 8 bases map to TRBD2. This CDR3 has 13 residues. V trimming: 5 bases; J trimming: 6 bases; junction bases outside the gene matches: 6. CDR1 and CDR2 (germline): SGHTA, FQGNSA. This chain's CDR3 is CASSMGLGREQYF. The CDR3 DNA reads TGTGCCAGCAGCATGGGACTAGGACGCGAGCAGTACTTC.

This clonotype was picked up many times. The chain carries TRBV10-3 and TRBJ1-5, with 7 bases lining up with TRBD1. Germline lookup yields CDR1 ENHRY and CDR2 SYGVKD. The V segment lost 2 bases and the J segment 6 bases; nucleotides outside the gene matches: 16. The CDR3 consists of 18 residues. CDR3 loop: CAISETLMYRDSGQPQHF. The CDR3 DNA is TGTGCCATCAGTGAGACTCTGATGTATAGGGACAGTGGTCAGCCCCAGCATTTT.

This clonotype was picked up many times. V is TRBV7-2 and J is TRBJ1-2; no definite D call. The CDR3 contains 13 residues. Trimming took off 7 bases at V and 2 bases at J, with 11 bases between the two ends. CDR1 is SGHTA, CDR2 FQGNSA, per germline. Here the CDR3 reads CASTTDGNYGYTF. The CDR3 DNA follows: TGTGCCAGCACCACGGACGGGAACTATGGCTACACCTTC.

This clonotype appeared many times. The DNA of the CDR3 is TGTGCCAGCAGTTACTCGGGGACAGGCTCCTACGAGCAGTACTTC. Protein sequence: CASSYSGTGSYEQYF. This sequence joins TRBV6-5 and TRBJ2-7, with TRBD1 identical over 8 bases. The CDR3 covers 15 residues. In germline, CDR1 is MNHEY, CDR2 SVGAGI. The junction had 1 base not matched to a gene; V was cut back by 0 bases and J by 0 bases.

This clonotype was detected many times. The chain employs TRBV12-3 or TRBV12-4 and TRBJ2-2; 7 bases line up with TRBD1. The V segment lost 1 base and the J segment 0 bases; nucleotides outside the gene matches: 2. The CDR3 sequence is 16 residues long. Here the CDR3 reads CASSLGDSTNTGELFF. As DNA, the CDR3 is TGTGCCAGCAGTTTAGGGGACAGCACGAACACCGGGGAGCTGTTTTTT.

This clonotype turned up a few times. V gene TRBV7-3 combines with J gene TRBJ2-3; D may be TRBD2 (6 bases). The CDR3 runs to 15 residues. Germline V lookup: CDR1 SGHTA, CDR2 FQGTGA. V lost 0 bases and J lost 2, with 9 bases in between. The CDR3 here is CASSLTRGPTDTQYF. CDR3 DNA sequence: TGTGCCAGCAGCTTAACGCGGGGCCCCACAGATACGCAGTATTTT.

This clonotype was detected only a few times. The rearrangement links TRBV6-6 to TRBJ1-2; 7 nucleotides align to TRBD1. The CDR3 loop spans 15 amino acids. The germline V gene encodes CDR1 MNHNY and CDR2 SVGAGI (reference sequence). V lost 5 bases to trimming and J lost 0 bases; unmatched junction nucleotides: 6. CDR3 sequence reads: CASSRTGLANYGYTF. DNA for the CDR3: TGTGCCAGCAGTCGGACAGGATTGGCTAACTATGGCTACACCTTC.

This clonotype was seen more than once but under ten times. The chain couples TRBV6-2 or TRBV6-3 to TRBJ2-2; possibly TRBD1 for D (6 bases). Deletions cut 6 bases from V and 6 bases from J, with 11 bases between. The germline gives CDR1 MNHEY, CDR2 SVGEGT. The CDR3 has 13 amino acids. The DNA for the CDR3 is TGTGCCAGCAGGCAGGGGAGCGCCGGGGAGCTGTTTTTT. It specifies CASRQGSAGELFF.

This clonotype appeared many times. The chain combines TRBV7-2 with TRBJ2-3; 12 bases are shared with TRBD1. The CDR3 has 14 residues. CDR1 and CDR2 from the germline V gene are SGHTA and FQGNSA. The ends lost 4 bases at V and 7 bases at J; junction bases unmatched: 3. The CDR3 here is CASSSGQGAYTQYF. The CDR3 DNA follows: TGTGCCAGCAGCTCGGGACAGGGGGCGTATACGCAGTATTTT.

This clonotype was picked up a small number of times. This chain joins TRBV28 and TRBJ1-2, with D possibly matching TRBD1 (6 bases). CDR1 and CDR2 (germline): MDHEN, SYDVKM. CDR3 length equals 15 residues. V dropped 2 bases and J dropped 4 bases, with 14 bases sitting between them. The CDR3 bases are TGTGCCAGCAGTTTAGGGGCAGGGGTGGGCTATGGCTACACCTTC. Translating gives CASSLGAGVGYGYTF.

V is TRBV4-2 and J is TRBJ2-1; D possibly corresponds to TRBD1 (7 bases). This CDR3 is 13 amino acids long. Germline values: CDR1 LGHNA, CDR2 YNFKEQ. V was shortened by 4 bases and J by 9 bases, with 13 bases between the two germline ends. The CDR3 DNA sequence: TGTGCCAGCAGCCGGAATCAGGGGGGTGAGCAGTTCTTC. Protein: CASSRNQGGEQFF.

This clonotype was observed a handful of times. The chain recombines TRBV27 with TRBJ1-5, with D perhaps matching TRBD1 (6 bases). The germline V and J ends were trimmed by 6 bases and 0 bases, with 12 bases remaining between them. The germline V gene has CDR1 MNHEY and CDR2 SMNVEV (reference sequence). This CDR3 spans 15 amino acids. The CDR3 DNA sequence: TGTGCCAGCAGGCGAGGGGGAAATAGCAATCAGCCCCAGCATTTT. It specifies CASRRGGNSNQPQHF.

This clonotype was counted at least ten times. J is TRBJ1-5 and V is TRBV12-3 or TRBV12-4; D gene ambiguous. Trimming stripped 7 bases from V and 1 base from J, with 11 bases between. The CDR3 is 14 amino acids. The CDR3 loop reads CASKEGGSNQPQHF. As DNA, the CDR3 is TGTGCCAGCAAGGAGGGTGGGAGCAATCAGCCCCAGCATTTT.

The chain links TRBV19 to TRBJ2-1; weak D call: TRBD2 (6 bases). The germline V gene has CDR1 LNHDA and CDR2 SQIVND (reference sequence). The CDR3 sequence is 16 residues long. Trimming shortened V by 4 bases and J by 0 bases, and 13 bases separated the two germline ends. The CDR3 here is CASSTLRGASYNEQFF. DNA of the CDR3: TGTGCCAGTAGTACTTTGCGGGGCGCCTCCTACAATGAGCAGTTCTTC.

This clonotype was detected a few times. J is TRBJ1-2 and V is TRBV4-3, with D unresolved. Germline V gene data show CDR1 as LGHNA and CDR2 as YSLEER. The CDR3 loop spans 16 amino acids. The V end was cut by 0 bases, the J end by 4 bases, with 15 bases between. CDR3 region: CASSQDWEDAPYGYTF. For the CDR3, the DNA is TGCGCCAGCAGCCAAGATTGGGAGGACGCGCCCTATGGCTACACCTTC.

CDR3 sequence reads: CASSEYSSKWDEQFF. The CDR3 DNA reads TGTGCCAGCAGTGAATACAGTTCGAAATGGGATGAGCAGTTCTTC. The chain uses TRBV6-1 and TRBJ2-1; D is unclear. Germline loops: CDR1 MNHNS, CDR2 SASEGT. There are 15 residues in the CDR3. V lost 2 bases to trimming and J lost 8 bases, with 16 bases between them.